These T cell receptor beta chains were read from a single sample in a study of T cells in Graves' hyperthyroidism and ophthalmopathy. One entry per CDR3 protein, called by TCRdb with MiXCR from the multiplex PCR reads. There are around 620,000 distinct CDR3 sequences in the sample; roughly 15% occur only once, and around 3.9% lies in the top ten. Sequences were obtained from blood. These receptors were taken from a woman aged 25 to 39 with Graves' hyperthyroidism. Each CDR3 is given with its conserved first and last residue. The D gene is left open where the match is weak. Expanded clones are given a class, and other clones once, few, many or no size at all.

D	V	size	J	DNA	CDR3
NA	TRBV19	few	TRBJ1-5	TGTACCAGTAGTATTTGGGCCGGGGAGTATAGCAATCAGCCCCAGCATTTT	CTSSIWAGEYSNQPQHF
NA	TRBV6-4	few	TRBJ2-1	TGTGCCAGCAGTTCGGAGGGAGGCAACTACAATGAGCAGTTCTTC	CASSSEGGNYNEQFF
NA	TRBV20-1	many	TRBJ2-3	TGCAGTGTGCTACTAGCCCGGGAGAGGACAGATACGCAGTATTTT	CSVLLARERTDTQYF
NA	TRBV18	many	TRBJ1-2	TGTGCCAGCTCACGACAGACCTATGGCTACACCTTC	CASSRQTYGYTF
TRBD2	TRBV19	NA	TRBJ2-3	TGTGCCAGTAGTAGGCCTAGCGGGAGGACGAGCACAGATACGCAGTATTTT	CASSRPSGRTSTDTQYF
TRBD1	TRBV20-1	few	TRBJ1-1	TGCAGTGCTCCGGACAGGTACACTGAAGCTTTCTTT	CSAPDRYTEAFF
NA	TRBV19	NA	TRBJ1-1	TGTGCCAGTACCTCAACCGGGGGGGGGAACACTGAAGCTTTCTTT	CASTSTGGGNTEAFF
TRBD1	TRBV7-3	many	TRBJ1-1	TGTGCCAGCAGCTTCGACAGGGATACTGAAGCTTTCTTT	CASSFDRDTEAFF
TRBD1	TRBV5-1	many	TRBJ2-3	TGCGCCAGCAGCTTGTTTATGGGGAGCCGGGACAGTCGCACAGATACGCAGTATTTT	CASSLFMGSRDSRTDTQYF
TRBD1	TRBV27	many	TRBJ2-1	TGTGCCAGCAGGCCTACAGGGGGTAGGGGTGAGCAGTTCTTC	CASRPTGGRGEQFF
NA	TRBV5-1	few	TRBJ1-6	TGCGCCAGCAGCCCGGATTGGTCACCCCTCCACTTT	CASSPDWSPLHF
TRBD1	TRBV12-3/TRBV12-4	many	TRBJ1-2	TGTGCCAGCAGACGACAGGGGACTAACTATGGCTACACCTTC	CASRRQGTNYGYTF
NA	TRBV18	many	TRBJ1-5	TGTGCCAGCTCACGTAACCGGGAACTCAATCAGCCCCAGCATTTT	CASSRNRELNQPQHF
TRBD2	TRBV7-8	few	TRBJ2-5	TGTGCCAGCAGCCTTCGGACTAGCGGACAAGAGACCCAGTACTTC	CASSLRTSGQETQYF
TRBD1	TRBV20-1	many	TRBJ2-7	TGCAGTGCTCTCGACAGGGACGCGAGCTCCTACGAGCAGTACTTC	CSALDRDASSYEQYF
NA	TRBV3-1	few	TRBJ2-7	TGTACCAGCAGCTTGGCTCCAGGGACCTACGAGCAGTACTTC	CTSSLAPGTYEQYF
TRBD1	TRBV18	few	TRBJ2-7	TGTGCCAGCTCCCCGGGACAGGGGAGTTCCCACGAGCAGTACTTC	CASSPGQGSSHEQYF
NA	TRBV11-1	many	TRBJ2-7	TGTGCCAGCAGCCCCTCACTCTACCACTACGAGCAGTACTTC	CASSPSLYHYEQYF
TRBD2	TRBV5-1	many	TRBJ2-1	TGCGCCAGCAGGAGTAGCGGGACGTACAATGAGCAGTTCTTC	CASRSSGTYNEQFF
TRBD1	TRBV6-2/TRBV6-3	many	TRBJ2-1	TGTGCCACCTCCTTCGCGGGGACAGGGGGCAATGAGCAGTTCTTC	CATSFAGTGGNEQFF
TRBD1	TRBV18	many	TRBJ1-2	TGTGCCAGCTCACCGCGGACAGGACAGTACTATGGCTACACCTTC	CASSPRTGQYYGYTF
TRBD2	TRBV20-1	many	TRBJ2-3	TGCAGTGCTAGTATCCTCGGACTAGCGGCACTAGGTGGAGATACGCAGTATTTT	CSASILGLAALGGDTQYF
NA	TRBV7-2	many	TRBJ2-5	TGTGCCAGCAGCTTCGGAGTGATCGAGACCCAGTACTTC	CASSFGVIETQYF
NA	TRBV24-1	few	TRBJ1-5	TGTGCCACCAGTGATACAGGGCCGCAGCCCCAGCATTTT	CATSDTGPQPQHF
TRBD2	TRBV29-1	many	TRBJ2-2	TGCAGCGTCTTAGGACTAGCGGGAACATACACCGGGGAGCTGTTTTTT	CSVLGLAGTYTGELFF
NA	TRBV6-9	NA	TRBJ2-7	TGTGCCAGCAATTATACTCGCGTCACCTACGAGCAGTACTTC	CASNYTRVTYEQYF
TRBD1	TRBV20-1	many	TRBJ1-5	TGCAGTGCTAGATCCCGGGACAGGGGTCATAGCAATCAGCCCCAGCATTTT	CSARSRDRGHSNQPQHF
NA	TRBV30	many	TRBJ1-4	TGTGCCTGGAGTACGGGAGGAGAAAAACTGTTTTTT	CAWSTGGEKLFF
NA	TRBV11-3	NA	TRBJ2-2	TGTGCCAGCAGCTTAGGGAGGGGGCGGACGTCCGCGATCGGGGAGCTGTTTTTT	CASSLGRGRTSAIGELFF
NA	TRBV5-1	many	TRBJ1-5	TGTGCCAGCAGTTTGGAGGGGCAGCCCCAGCATTTT	CASSLEGQPQHF
NA	TRBV19	few	TRBJ1-5	TGTGCCAGTAGTACGCCTCGAGGCGGTCAGCCCCAGCATTTT	CASSTPRGGQPQHF
TRBD1	TRBV29-1	NA	TRBJ1-5	TGCAGCGTTTGGACAGGGGGCGAAGTTGGTCAGCCCCAGCATTTT	CSVWTGGEVGQPQHF
NA	TRBV27	many	TRBJ2-7	TGTGCCAGCAGTTTAGGCGGGACCTCCTACGAGCAGTACTTC	CASSLGGTSYEQYF
NA	TRBV28	many	TRBJ1-5	TGTGCCAGCAGACAACAAAAGGGTCACCCTAGGACGCAGCCCCAGCATTTT	CASRQQKGHPRTQPQHF
NA	TRBV5-1	NA	TRBJ1-1	TGCGCCAGCAGCTTGGGGGGCGGACAAATGAACACTGAAGCTTTCTTT	CASSLGGGQMNTEAFF
NA	TRBV20-1	NA	TRBJ1-6	TGCAGTGTCCAGGGGCTTAATTCACCCCTCCACTTT	CSVQGLNSPLHF
NA	TRBV7-2	few	TRBJ2-3	TGTGCCAGCAGCTTCCTAGCATCAGATACGCAGTATTTT	CASSFLASDTQYF
TRBD2	TRBV2	many	TRBJ2-1	TGTGCCAGCAGGATTAGCGGGAGCTCCTACAATGAGCAGTTCTTC	CASRISGSSYNEQFF
NA	TRBV27	many	TRBJ2-3	TGTGCCAGCAGTCCCGTGGCAGGAAACACAGATACGCAGTATTTT	CASSPVAGNTDTQYF
NA	TRBV28	many	TRBJ2-7	TGTGCCAGCGAAACAGGGTACTCGCGCGAGCAGTACTTC	CASETGYSREQYF
NA	TRBV3-1	NA	TRBJ2-7	TGTGCCAGCAGCCAAGCCCTTCAGGGGGGCGCCTACGAGCAGTACTTC	CASSQALQGGAYEQYF
NA	TRBV20-1	many	TRBJ2-7	TGCAGTGTCCCAGGGGGACTCTACGAGCAGTACTTC	CSVPGGLYEQYF
TRBD2	TRBV7-2	NA	TRBJ2-7	TGTGCCAGCAGCTTAGTCTCTAGCGGGGGGACCTACGAGCAGTACTTC	CASSLVSSGGTYEQYF
NA	TRBV7-2	NA	TRBJ2-5	TGTGCCAGCAGCTTAGTAGGGGGGGGTTTTGAGACCCAGTACTTC	CASSLVGGGFETQYF
TRBD2	TRBV12-3/TRBV12-4	many	TRBJ2-3	TGTGCCAGCAGTTCCTGGCTAGCGGGAGACACAGATACGCAGTATTTT	CASSSWLAGDTDTQYF
NA	TRBV20-1	many	TRBJ1-5	TGCAGTGCGAAAGAACCCGGTGGAAAGCATCAGCCCCAGCATTTT	CSAKEPGGKHQPQHF
NA	TRBV12-3/TRBV12-4	few	TRBJ2-2	TGTGCCATTGAGGGGGTCGACACCGGGGAGCTGTTTTTT	CAIEGVDTGELFF
NA	TRBV12-3/TRBV12-4	many	TRBJ2-1	TGTGCCAGCAGTACACGCAAGGGGGAGGATGAGCAGTTCTTC	CASSTRKGEDEQFF